There are a few counts of the clone carrying this T cell receptor (beta chain). The antigen remains unidentified. The record originates from a study of cytomegalovirus exposure and HLA in healthy donors. Findings and caveats of the study: Across donors, presence/absence analyses took sequencing depth to be roughly uniform.

The PCR used 60 Vbeta and 13 Jbeta primers. The repertoire was sequenced with immunoSEQ multiplex PCR; TCRdb's copy has only in-frame clones and lacks some. The sample holds 150,000 or so clones, 60% to 80% seen once. CDR1 is SGHNT and CDR2 is YENEEA in the germline V gene. The CDR3 contains 15 residues. Trimming took 6 bases from V and 2 from J; bases not matched to a gene: 9. Sequenced material: PBMCs. This TCR came from a woman aged 40 to 50 in good health and CMV-seronegative. The J gene is TRBJ2-7, the V gene TRBV11-3; 8 bases are shared with TRBD1. CDR3 sequence: CASSHTGTGTYEQYF. In nucleotides, the CDR3 is TGTGCCAGCAGTCATACCGGGACAGGAACCTACGAGCAGTACTTC.